Detailed here is one TCR beta chain. These data belong to a study of blood T cell repertoires in COVID-19. Study as a whole: Nucleic acid was either cDNA or gDNA, and it came from T cells, B-cell-depleted T cells, or PBMCs.

The germline V gene has CDR1 SGHRS and CDR2 YFSETQ. V shed 3 bases, J shed 4 bases, and the junction held 7 bases outside the gene matches. This CDR3 contains 17 residues. Measured with immunoSEQ multiplex PCR; TCRdb has only the in-frame clones, and not every one. Among about 320,000 clones listed, 85% to 95% were seen once. The receptor comes from a woman in her 30s who had been exposed to COVID-19. The gene calls are TRBV5-1 and TRBJ1-6; TRBD1 matches 10 bases. Sequencing used PBMCs or T cells enriched from blood (not recorded which). The CDR3 DNA is TGCGCCAGCAGCTCAGGACAGGGGGTAAGGTATAATTCACCCCTCCACTTT. Its translation is CASSSGQGVRYNSPLHF.